Below, 20 T cell receptor beta chains from the same sample are listed, as sequenced in a study of T cell changes during pregnancy in multiple sclerosis (dated by TCRdb to about 2019). Preparation of the library involved the immunoSEQ multiplex PCR assay. As stored in TCRdb, this immuneACCESS dataset retains in-frame rearrangements with V and J assigned. A fraction of the clones does not appear; measured against another copy, unresolved V genes explain less than half of the discrepancy, and the remainder lacks a known reason. The sample profile shows 70,000 to 100,000 clones; roughly 93% of them were found once. More than 1% of the sample comes from the top ten. The specimen comprised peripheral blood, sampled in the first trimester of pregnancy. These receptors were taken from a female donor with multiple sclerosis, enrolled in a pregnancy study.

V is TRBV27 and J is TRBJ2-2; the D gene is possibly TRBD1 (5 bases). V lost 5 bases and J 6 bases, leaving 19 bases between the germline ends. Germline-derived CDR1 and CDR2 are MNHEY and SMNVEV (reference sequence). This CDR3 region has 16 residues. The CDR3 loop reads CASSVDRSWGSGELFF. The CDR3 coding sequence is TGTGCCAGCAGTGTCGACCGATCTTGGGGCTCCGGGGAGCTGTTTTTT.

In this sample, this clone turned up once. The rearrangement links TRBV27 to TRBJ1-2, with D tentatively TRBD1 (5 bases). This CDR3 is built from 14 residues. Germline V gene lookup returns CDR1 MNHEY and CDR2 SMNVEV (reference sequence). Deletions cut 8 bases from V and 0 bases from J, with 13 bases between. The CDR3 loop reads CASSPGSTNYGYTF. CDR3 sequence (DNA): TGTGCCAGCTCTCCAGGGTCTACTAACTATGGCTACACCTTC.

The chain is built from TRBV7-2 and TRBJ2-3; tentatively, D is TRBD1 (6 bases). Germline V CDR1 and CDR2: SGHTA, FQGNSA. There are 13 residues in the CDR3. V shed 1 base and J shed 4 bases, with 6 bases lying between them. CDR3 DNA sequence: TGTGCCAGCAGCTTAGGACAGGCAGATACGCAGTATTTT. Protein: CASSLGQADTQYF.

This clone was recorded once. DNA of the CDR3: TGTGCCAGCACTGTGGAGGTTTATGGCACAGATACGCAGTATTTT. Its protein is CASTVEVYGTDTQYF. V gene TRBV2 combines with J gene TRBJ2-3, with D maybe TRBD2 (5 bases). Trimming pared 7 bases from V and 1 base from J, leaving 15 bases between. CDR3 length: 15 amino acids. The germline V gene encodes CDR1 SNHLY and CDR2 FYNNEI.

The CDR3 region is CAWTPTGGIPSNQPQHF. CDR3 nucleotide sequence: TGTGCCTGGACCCCGACTGGGGGGATACCGAGCAATCAGCCCCAGCATTTT. V usage is TRBV30 and J usage is TRBJ1-5, with D possibly being TRBD1 (5 bases). The V end was cut by 4 bases, the J end by 1 base, with 20 bases between. Germline lookup yields CDR1 GTSNPN and CDR2 SVGIG (reference sequence). This CDR3 is 17 amino acids long.

V is TRBV18 and J is TRBJ1-1; D possibly corresponds to TRBD1 (5 bases). The ends were cut back, 6 bases at V and 0 bases at J, with 8 bases in the middle. CDR1 is KGHSH, CDR2 LQKENI, per germline. There are 13 residues in the CDR3. The CDR3 is CASSETVNTEAFF. Written as DNA, the CDR3 is TGTGCCAGCTCCGAGACAGTGAACACTGAAGCTTTCTTT.

The chain couples TRBV29-1 to TRBJ2-1; 15 bases fit TRBD2. CDR1 is SQVTM and CDR2 is ANQGSEA in the germline V gene. With V trimmed by 7 bases and J by 0 bases, 10 bases remained unmatched. The CDR3 covers 18 residues. The CDR3 protein is CSASGLAGGRGSYNEQFF. CDR3 in DNA: TGCAGCGCTTCAGGACTAGCGGGAGGGAGGGGCTCCTACAATGAGCAGTTCTTC.

The rearrangement joins TRBV5-4 to TRBJ2-2; 10 positions match TRBD1. V lost 4 bases to trimming and J lost 2 bases; unmatched junction nucleotides: 8. The CDR3 is made up of 17 amino acids. Germline V gene data show CDR1 as SGHNT and CDR2 as YYREEE (reference sequence). The CDR3 spells CASSPARTGGNTGELFF. DNA for the CDR3: TGTGCCAGCAGCCCGGCCCGGACAGGGGGAAACACCGGGGAGCTGTTTTTT.

This clone was counted only a few times. This chain links TRBV9 with TRBJ1-1; tentative D call: TRBD1 (5 bases). This CDR3 has 15 amino acids. From germline, CDR1 is SGDLS and CDR2 YYNGEE. V lost 2 bases and J lost 0, with 11 bases in between. The CDR3 loop reads CASSVRGEMNTEAFF. CDR3 bases: TGTGCCAGCAGCGTGCGGGGGGAAATGAACACTGAAGCTTTCTTT.

The chain recombines TRBV7-9 with TRBJ2-1; 10 bases agree with TRBD1. Per germline, CDR1 SEHNR and CDR2 FQNEAQ (reference sequence). The V and J ends lost 3 bases and 3 bases, in that order; junction bases with no gene match: 2. The CDR3 consists of 15 residues. The CDR3, as DNA: TGTGCCAGCAGCTTGGGACAGGGGAACTACAATGAGCAGTTCTTC. This encodes CASSLGQGNYNEQFF.

This clone was counted once. The genes are TRBV6-4 and TRBJ2-3; 14 bases agree with TRBD2. The germline V gene encodes CDR1 MRHNA and CDR2 SNTAGT. Unmatched junction bases numbered 5, after V lost 5 bases and J lost 4 bases. The CDR3 covers 16 residues. CDR3 in DNA: TGTGCCAGCAGTTCCGGACTAGCGGGGGGAGCAGATACGCAGTATTTT. Translation gives CASSSGLAGGADTQYF.

The chain joins TRBV9 to TRBJ2-7; 13 bases line up with TRBD2. V lost 3 bases, J lost 2 bases, and 8 bases stayed unmatched. Per the germline V gene, CDR1 is SGDLS and CDR2 is YYNGEE. The CDR3 length is 17 residues. CDR3 in DNA: TGTGCCAGCAGCGCACGTGATACTAGCGGGGGGGCCTACGAGCAGTACTTC. It translates to CASSARDTSGGAYEQYF.

In regard to this clone: Other DNA sequences of this sample code for an identical CDR3. This chain connects TRBV5-1 to TRBJ2-3, with no clear D. The V gene lost 0 bases and the J gene lost 0 bases, with 8 bases spanning the gap. Per the germline V gene, CDR1 is SGHRS and CDR2 is YFSETQ. The CDR3 contains 15 residues. CDR3 sequence: CASSLDVTSTDTQYF. CDR3 DNA: TGCGCCAGCAGCTTGGACGTGACTAGCACAGATACGCAGTATTTT.

The chain is built from TRBV14 and TRBJ2-5, with 7 bases lining up with TRBD1. This CDR3 is built from 18 residues. Germline V gene data show CDR1 as SGHDN and CDR2 as FVKESK. V shed 4 bases, J shed 0 bases, and the junction held 14 bases outside the gene matches. This CDR3 is CASSPDRAQVFDQETQYF. CDR3 DNA: TGTGCCAGCAGCCCCGACAGGGCTCAGGTTTTTGACCAAGAGACCCAGTACTTC.

The chain carries TRBV19 and TRBJ1-2; D may be TRBD1 (6 bases). The length of the CDR3 is 13 residues. V was clipped by 6 bases and J by 2 bases, with 10 bases between them. Germline values: CDR1 LNHDA, CDR2 SQIVND (reference sequence). The CDR3 spells CASRSQGNYGYTF. The CDR3, as DNA: TGTGCCAGTAGGTCGCAGGGGAACTATGGCTACACCTTC.

The chain uses TRBV5-5 and TRBJ2-1, with 14 bases fitting TRBD2. In germline, CDR1 is SGHKS, CDR2 YYEKEE (reference sequence). This CDR3 contains 17 residues. V shed 0 bases and J 7 bases; nucleotides not matched to a gene: 6. This CDR3 is CASSLGLAGGPKNEQFF. The CDR3 DNA reads TGTGCCAGCAGCTTGGGACTAGCGGGAGGGCCGAAGAATGAGCAGTTCTTC.

The rearrangement uses TRBV11-2 and TRBJ2-6; 7 bases match TRBD1. CDR3 length: 15 amino acids. The junction had 3 bases not matched to a gene; V was cut back by 5 bases and J by 2 bases. Germline V gene data show CDR1 as SGHAT and CDR2 as FQNNGV. The CDR3 sequence is CASSPTGAGANVLTF. Written as DNA, the CDR3 is TGTGCCAGCAGCCCTACAGGGGCTGGGGCCAACGTCCTGACTTTC.

The chain carries TRBV29-1 and TRBJ2-5; TRBD1 matches 9 bases. Judging by the DNA end, TRBJ2-7 fits better; the J call may be wrong. The CDR3 sequence is 15 residues long. Germline-derived CDR1 and CDR2 are SQVTM and ANQGSEA. The CDR3 is CSARAGQGTSYEQYF. The CDR3 region has the DNA TGCAGCGCCCGGGCCGGACAGGGGACCTCCTACGAGCAGTACTTC.

The chain links TRBV27 to TRBJ1-2; 8 bases align to TRBD1. The CDR3 is made up of 15 amino acids. J lost 4 bases, V lost 4 bases, and 8 bases had no gene match. Germline assignment: CDR1 MNHEY and CDR2 SMNVEV (reference sequence). This CDR3 is CASSYAQGATYGYTF. The CDR3 DNA reads as TGTGCCAGCAGTTATGCGCAGGGGGCTACCTATGGCTACACCTTC.

This chain links TRBV7-9 with TRBJ2-7, with unresolved D. Trimming removed 3 bases at V and 4 bases at J, with 4 bases between. There are 11 residues in the CDR3. Germline V gene sequence: CDR1 SEHNR, CDR2 FQNEAQ (reference sequence). Here the CDR3 reads CASSFYYEQYF. The CDR3 DNA reads TGTGCCAGCAGCTTTTATTACGAGCAGTACTTC.